This T cell receptor beta chain was captured in a study of beta chain features in type 1 diabetes. Findings and limits, study-wide: PCR could preferentially amplify shorter templates, alike in patients and controls.

Expressed TCRB transcripts were sequenced, since all the RNA that had been isolated was reverse transcribed. Assay: immunoSEQ multiplex PCR; the TCRdb copy retains only in-frame clones and omits some. The data hold about 900,000 clones, with roughly 15% observed a single time. Per donor, one heparinised blood draw averaged approximately 120 mL. Sorting based on CD45RO/CCR7/CD25/CD127/CD95/CD27 separated CD4+ naive, central memory, regulatory and stem cell-like memory cells. Note on this clone: What it binds is not known.

This receptor was taken from a woman aged 18 to 35 in good health. Sequencing was performed on naive CD4+ T cells from blood.

The DNA for the CDR3 is TGCGCCAGCAGCCACGCAAGGACTAGTTGGAATGAGCAGTTCTTC. Residues: CASSHARTSWNEQFF. This chain connects TRBV4-3 to TRBJ2-1, with 7 bases that match TRBD2. Germline CDR1 and CDR2: LGHNA and YSLEER. The trim removed 3 bases at V and 7 bases at J, leaving 9 bases unmatched. The CDR3 sequence is 15 residues long.